Listed below are T cell receptor beta chains from one sample, sequenced in a study of TIL therapy for anti-PD-1-resistant metastatic lung cancer. Assay: immunoSEQ multiplex PCR; the TCRdb copy retains only in-frame clones and omits some. The table shows approximately 47,000 clones, with 86% occurring only once. The sample was blood, taken at baseline. Receptors were obtained from a person aged 25 to 80 with non-small cell lung cancer. CDR3s include the opening cysteine and the closing phenylalanine or tryptophan. The order of the fields is V gene, clone size, J gene, D gene, CDR3 DNA, CDR3 protein. A D gene is named only where the DNA matches it firmly. Clone size is shown for a subset of rows, as once, few, many or a class of expanded clone.

v_call: TRBV27; clone_size: -; j_call: TRBJ2-7; d_call: -; cdr3_nt: TGTGCCAGCAGTTTATCCTCCCAATACGAGCAGTACTTC; cdr3_aa: CASSLSSQYEQYF
v_call: TRBV9; clone_size: -; j_call: TRBJ2-5; d_call: TRBD1; cdr3_nt: TGTGCCAGCAGCCAGACAGGGGCCCAAGAGACCCAGTACTTC; cdr3_aa: CASSQTGAQETQYF
v_call: TRBV24-1; clone_size: -; j_call: TRBJ2-3; d_call: TRBD1; cdr3_nt: TGTGCCACCAGTGATTTAGGACAGGGGGGAGCGGATACGCAGTATTTT; cdr3_aa: CATSDLGQGGADTQYF
v_call: TRBV25-1; clone_size: -; j_call: TRBJ2-7; d_call: TRBD1; cdr3_nt: TGTGCCAGCAGTGAAGCGGACAGGAGCGAGCAGTACTTC; cdr3_aa: CASSEADRSEQYF
v_call: TRBV19; clone_size: -; j_call: TRBJ1-5; d_call: -; cdr3_nt: TGTGCCAGTAGTAATCCCCAACGCTGGACTACCCCGGGGGGCAATCAGCCCCAGCATTTT; cdr3_aa: CASSNPQRWTTPGGNQPQHF
v_call: TRBV5-6; clone_size: few; j_call: TRBJ2-2; d_call: -; cdr3_nt: TGTGCCAGCAGCTTACACACCGGGGAGCTGTTTTTT; cdr3_aa: CASSLHTGELFF
v_call: TRBV9; clone_size: -; j_call: TRBJ2-3; d_call: -; cdr3_nt: TGTGCCAGCAGCGTATACGGGGGACCCACAGATACGCAGTATTTT; cdr3_aa: CASSVYGGPTDTQYF
v_call: TRBV9; clone_size: -; j_call: TRBJ2-3; d_call: -; cdr3_nt: TGTGCCAGCAGCGTAGCCCCAGGGGGGGCAGATACGCAGTATTTT; cdr3_aa: CASSVAPGGADTQYF
v_call: TRBV7-8; clone_size: -; j_call: TRBJ2-5; d_call: TRBD1; cdr3_nt: TGTGCCAGCAGCTTAGGCAGGACAGGGCGTATGTACTTC; cdr3_aa: CASSLGRTGRMYF
v_call: TRBV28; clone_size: once; j_call: TRBJ1-2; d_call: TRBD1; cdr3_nt: TGTGCCAGCCTCGGGACAGGGAGTGGCTACACCTTC; cdr3_aa: CASLGTGSGYTF
v_call: TRBV20-1; clone_size: -; j_call: TRBJ2-5; d_call: TRBD2; cdr3_nt: TGCAGTGCGAGTCTAGCGGGAGCAGTAGAGACCCAGTACTTC; cdr3_aa: CSASLAGAVETQYF
v_call: TRBV27; clone_size: -; j_call: TRBJ2-1; d_call: TRBD2; cdr3_nt: TGTGCCAGCAGTTTTGCGGGGGTGAACCCCTACAATGAGCAGTTCTTC; cdr3_aa: CASSFAGVNPYNEQFF
v_call: TRBV24-1; clone_size: -; j_call: TRBJ1-4; d_call: -; cdr3_nt: TGTGCCACCAGTGCGACGACTAATGAAAAACTGTTTTTT; cdr3_aa: CATSATTNEKLFF
v_call: TRBV27; clone_size: -; j_call: TRBJ2-2; d_call: TRBD2; cdr3_nt: TGTGCCAGCAGTGGTTCTAGCGGGGGGGCCGCCGGGGAGCTGTTTTTT; cdr3_aa: CASSGSSGGAAGELFF
v_call: TRBV6-5; clone_size: -; j_call: TRBJ2-5; d_call: TRBD1; cdr3_nt: TGTGCCAGTACGGTCGGACAGGAAGAGACCCAGTACTTC; cdr3_aa: CASTVGQEETQYF
v_call: TRBV5-8; clone_size: -; j_call: TRBJ1-3; d_call: -; cdr3_nt: TGTGCCAGCAGCTTGGGGTTTTCACTCTCTGGAAACACCATATATTTT; cdr3_aa: CASSLGFSLSGNTIYF
v_call: TRBV7-9; clone_size: few; j_call: TRBJ2-2; d_call: -; cdr3_nt: TGTGCCAGCAGGAGCCCGGAGGGCGCGAACACCGGGGAGCTGTTTTTT; cdr3_aa: CASRSPEGANTGELFF
v_call: TRBV7-9; clone_size: -; j_call: TRBJ2-2; d_call: TRBD1; cdr3_nt: TGTGCCAGCAGCTTACCGCTGGGCTGGGACAGGCCGAACACCGGGGAGCTGTTTTTT; cdr3_aa: CASSLPLGWDRPNTGELFF
v_call: TRBV29-1; clone_size: -; j_call: TRBJ1-3; d_call: -; cdr3_nt: TGCAGCGTTGTAGGCTCTGGAAACACCATATATTTT; cdr3_aa: CSVVGSGNTIYF
v_call: TRBV6-6; clone_size: -; j_call: TRBJ2-3; d_call: TRBD2; cdr3_nt: TGTGCCAGCAGTAGCGGGGCCGGAAGCACAGATACGCAGTATTTT; cdr3_aa: CASSSGAGSTDTQYF
v_call: TRBV2; clone_size: once; j_call: TRBJ2-3; d_call: -; cdr3_nt: TGTGCCAGCACTCGAATGGGATCACAGGGACTGTGGCAGTATTTT; cdr3_aa: CASTRMGSQGLWQYF
v_call: TRBV24-1; clone_size: few; j_call: TRBJ2-2; d_call: -; cdr3_nt: TGTGCCACCAGTGGAAGGGAACGGGCCGGGGAGCTGTTTTTT; cdr3_aa: CATSGRERAGELFF
v_call: TRBV4-1; clone_size: -; j_call: TRBJ2-7; d_call: TRBD2; cdr3_nt: TGCGCCAGCAGCCACTCCCCGACTAGCGAATCCTACGAGCAGTACTTC; cdr3_aa: CASSHSPTSESYEQYF
v_call: TRBV7-3; clone_size: -; j_call: TRBJ2-7; d_call: TRBD2; cdr3_nt: TGTGCCAGCAGCCTCGAAGCGGGAGGGTTCGGGGAGCAGTACTTC; cdr3_aa: CASSLEAGGFGEQYF
v_call: TRBV14; clone_size: -; j_call: TRBJ2-2; d_call: TRBD1; cdr3_nt: TGTGCCAGCAGCCAATTCAGACAGGGTGGGACCGGGGAGCTGTTTTTT; cdr3_aa: CASSQFRQGGTGELFF
v_call: TRBV10-3; clone_size: -; j_call: TRBJ1-3; d_call: TRBD1; cdr3_nt: TGTGCCATCAGTCCCGGGACAGGGGTTAACACCATATATTTT; cdr3_aa: CAISPGTGVNTIYF
v_call: TRBV24-1; clone_size: -; j_call: TRBJ2-7; d_call: TRBD1; cdr3_nt: TGTGCCACCAGTGATTACAACAGGGGTTCCAACGAGCAGTACTTC; cdr3_aa: CATSDYNRGSNEQYF
v_call: TRBV7-2; clone_size: -; j_call: TRBJ2-1; d_call: -; cdr3_nt: TGTGCCAGCAGCGTACAGGGAAGGACTGAGCAGTTCTTC; cdr3_aa: CASSVQGRTEQFF
v_call: TRBV11-3; clone_size: -; j_call: TRBJ2-7; d_call: TRBD1; cdr3_nt: TGTGCCAGCAGCTTTCCGGGACAGGACTCCTACGAGCAGTACTTC; cdr3_aa: CASSFPGQDSYEQYF
v_call: TRBV30; clone_size: few; j_call: TRBJ2-7; d_call: -; cdr3_nt: TGTGCCTGGAGTGTACTGAGGATCTCCGAGCAGTACTTC; cdr3_aa: CAWSVLRISEQYF
v_call: TRBV4-3; clone_size: -; j_call: TRBJ2-3; d_call: TRBD2; cdr3_nt: TGCGCCAGCAGCCAAGCGACTAGCGGGTACACAGATACGCAGTATTTT; cdr3_aa: CASSQATSGYTDTQYF
v_call: TRBV5-1; clone_size: -; j_call: TRBJ2-3; d_call: TRBD2; cdr3_nt: TGCGCCAGCAGCTTGGCCGGCGGGAGGAGTACAGATACGCAGTATTTT; cdr3_aa: CASSLAGGRSTDTQYF
v_call: TRBV7-9; clone_size: once; j_call: TRBJ2-3; d_call: TRBD1; cdr3_nt: TGTGCCAGCAGCTTCAACCGACAGGGGTCAGATACGCAGTATTTT; cdr3_aa: CASSFNRQGSDTQYF
v_call: TRBV29-1; clone_size: -; j_call: TRBJ2-1; d_call: TRBD2; cdr3_nt: TGCAGCGTTGTGGGGGGTGGGCTAGCGGGAGTTTCCTACAATGAGCAGTTCTTC; cdr3_aa: CSVVGGGLAGVSYNEQFF
v_call: TRBV18; clone_size: -; j_call: TRBJ1-5; d_call: TRBD1; cdr3_nt: TGTGCCAGCTCACCCCAGGGGGTAGGGCAGCCCCAGCATTTT; cdr3_aa: CASSPQGVGQPQHF
v_call: TRBV5-6; clone_size: -; j_call: TRBJ1-6; d_call: -; cdr3_nt: TGTGCCAGCAGCTTGGGCAGGGTTAATTCACCCCTCCACTTT; cdr3_aa: CASSLGRVNSPLHF
v_call: TRBV28; clone_size: -; j_call: TRBJ2-6; d_call: -; cdr3_nt: TGTGCCAGCAGTTTAATAGTCCTCTCTGGGGCCAACGTCCTGACTTTC; cdr3_aa: CASSLIVLSGANVLTF
v_call: TRBV25-1; clone_size: -; j_call: TRBJ2-2; d_call: -; cdr3_nt: TGTGCCAGCAGTGAACTCGGACAGCCCGGGGAGCTGTTTTTT; cdr3_aa: CASSELGQPGELFF
v_call: TRBV7-9; clone_size: -; j_call: TRBJ2-1; d_call: -; cdr3_nt: TGTGCCAGCAGCCCCGACAGATTGGAGCAGTTCTTC; cdr3_aa: CASSPDRLEQFF
v_call: TRBV4-3; clone_size: -; j_call: TRBJ1-6; d_call: TRBD1; cdr3_nt: TGCGCCAGCAGCCAAGAAGGTGGGACAGGGGGTTCACCCCTCCACTTT; cdr3_aa: CASSQEGGTGGSPLHF
v_call: TRBV7-9; clone_size: few; j_call: TRBJ2-7; d_call: -; cdr3_nt: TGTGCCAGCACCCGCGGGTACGAGCAGTACTTC; cdr3_aa: CASTRGYEQYF
v_call: TRBV6-5; clone_size: -; j_call: TRBJ2-1; d_call: TRBD2; cdr3_nt: TGTGCCAGCAGTTACTCGCTAGCGGGGGGACACAATGAGCAGTTCTTC; cdr3_aa: CASSYSLAGGHNEQFF
v_call: TRBV2; clone_size: -; j_call: TRBJ2-5; d_call: TRBD2; cdr3_nt: TGTGCCAGCAGGGAGACTAGCGGGGGTGACCAAGAGACCCAGTACTTC; cdr3_aa: CASRETSGGDQETQYF
v_call: TRBV7-8; clone_size: -; j_call: TRBJ2-2; d_call: -; cdr3_nt: TGTGCCAGCAGCTTAGTTCGAGGGAGGACCGGGGAGCTGTTTTTT; cdr3_aa: CASSLVRGRTGELFF
v_call: TRBV10-1; clone_size: few; j_call: TRBJ2-2; d_call: -; cdr3_nt: TGCGCCAGCAGTGTGTGGGGAACAGGTCCCGGGGAGCTGTTTTTT; cdr3_aa: CASSVWGTGPGELFF
v_call: TRBV28; clone_size: -; j_call: TRBJ2-3; d_call: TRBD1; cdr3_nt: TGTGCCAGCAGTTACGACAGGGGACCGACAGATACGCAGTATTTT; cdr3_aa: CASSYDRGPTDTQYF
v_call: TRBV3-1/TRBV3-2; clone_size: -; j_call: TRBJ2-3; d_call: -; cdr3_nt: TGTGCCAGCAGCCAAGATTTACGGGTAAGATACACAGATACGCAGTATTTT; cdr3_aa: CASSQDLRVRYTDTQYF
v_call: TRBV6-5; clone_size: -; j_call: TRBJ1-3; d_call: -; cdr3_nt: TGTGCCAGCAGAGAGAAACAGGGCCCTGGAAACACCATATATTTT; cdr3_aa: CASREKQGPGNTIYF
v_call: TRBV5-1; clone_size: -; j_call: TRBJ2-1; d_call: TRBD2; cdr3_nt: TGCGCCAGCAGCTTGTCGCGGGGGGGCCCCAATGAGCAGTTCTTC; cdr3_aa: CASSLSRGGPNEQFF
v_call: TRBV30; clone_size: -; j_call: TRBJ1-2; d_call: TRBD1; cdr3_nt: TGTGCCTGGAGTACGTGGCCGGACAGGGGGCCGAAATCCTATGGCTACACCTTC; cdr3_aa: CAWSTWPDRGPKSYGYTF
v_call: TRBV12-3/TRBV12-4; clone_size: -; j_call: TRBJ2-3; d_call: -; cdr3_nt: TGTGCCAGCAACCTAATGGGAGATACGCAGTATTTT; cdr3_aa: CASNLMGDTQYF
v_call: TRBV12-3/TRBV12-4; clone_size: -; j_call: TRBJ2-5; d_call: -; cdr3_nt: TGTGCCAGCAGTTTACGAGAGACCCAGTACTTC; cdr3_aa: CASSLRETQYF
v_call: TRBV18; clone_size: once; j_call: TRBJ2-7; d_call: -; cdr3_nt: TGTGCCAGCTCCCCCGGCTCCTACGAGCAGTACTTC; cdr3_aa: CASSPGSYEQYF
v_call: TRBV2; clone_size: -; j_call: TRBJ2-5; d_call: -; cdr3_nt: TGTGCCAGCAGTCCGCAGGGGGCGGGGGCAGGGGAGACCCAGTACTTC; cdr3_aa: CASSPQGAGAGETQYF
v_call: TRBV24-1; clone_size: -; j_call: TRBJ2-1; d_call: -; cdr3_nt: TGTGCCACCAGTCCACGACGGGCGGTAGACTACAATGAGCAGTTCTTC; cdr3_aa: CATSPRRAVDYNEQFF